Below, 27 T cell receptor beta chains from the same sample are listed, as sequenced in a study of shared clonotypes between healthy human individuals. TCRdb keeps only in-frame clones here, not all; method: immunoSEQ multiplex PCR. In the table there are around 2.1 million clones, 85% to 95% of which are singletons. In the naive CD8 group, cells lacked CD45RO and were positively selected for CCR7, so terminally differentiated effector memory CD45RA+ cells were left out. Source material: naive CD8+ T cells from PBMCs. The receptors stem from a man younger than 30 in good health. Some clones in this sample may be carry-over from other donors' samples.

The rearrangement links TRBV9 to TRBJ2-1; either TRBD1 or TRBD2 may fit D (5 bases each). The germline gives CDR1 SGDLS, CDR2 YYNGEE. This CDR3 region has 12 residues. Trimming removed 1 base at V and 15 bases at J, with 14 bases between. The CDR3: CASSVPGPDLFF. CDR3 sequence (DNA): TGTGCCAGCAGCGTACCGGGGCCAGATCTGTTCTTC.

This chain links TRBV6-5 with TRBJ2-2; D unclear. V shed 7 bases and J shed 1 base, with 10 bases lying between them. The CDR3 runs to 14 residues. CDR1 is MNHEY, CDR2 SVGAGI, per germline. The CDR3, as DNA: TGTGCCAGCAAGTATTCAGGGAACACCGGGGAGCTGTTTTTT. It codes for CASKYSGNTGELFF.

The V and J genes are TRBV7-9 and TRBJ2-5; D is perhaps TRBD1 (7 bases). V was pared by 1 base and J by 5 bases, with 23 bases between. Germline CDR1 SEHNR, CDR2 FQNEAQ (reference sequence). The CDR3 extends over 18 amino acids. The CDR3 DNA reads as TGTGCCAGCAGCTTAGGAGGGGGCCTGGGACTGGTCCTTGAGACCCAGTACTTC. As protein: CASSLGGGLGLVLETQYF.

This chain uses TRBV25-1 with TRBJ1-1, with D possibly TRBD1 on 5 matching bases. The CDR3 runs to 13 residues. Trimming stripped 3 bases from V and 6 bases from J, with 11 bases between. Germline assignment: CDR1 MGHDK and CDR2 SYGVNS. CDR3 region: CASSDGGWAEAFF. The CDR3 nucleotides are TGTGCCAGCAGTGATGGGGGTTGGGCTGAAGCTTTCTTT.

In DNA form, the CDR3 reads TGTGCCAGCAGCTTAGCGGGCGTAAGCTATGGCTACACCTTC. Encoded protein: CASSLAGVSYGYTF. The gene calls are TRBV7-8 and TRBJ1-2; D remains unclear. Germline-derived CDR1 and CDR2 are SGHVS and FQNEAQ. This CDR3 has 14 amino acids. The V end was cut by 0 bases, the J end by 4 bases, with 9 bases between.

This clone was found once. The chain is built from TRBV2 and TRBJ2-7; 7 bases align to TRBD2. Per germline, CDR1 SNHLY and CDR2 FYNNEI. This CDR3 has 16 residues. The trim removed 0 bases at V and 5 bases at J, leaving 10 bases unmatched. The CDR3 is CASSEARGVRINEQYF. The CDR3 DNA reads TGTGCCAGCAGTGAAGCACGGGGGGTCCGTATCAACGAGCAGTACTTC.

Only one count was recorded for this clone. The chain has TRBV28 and TRBJ1-1; the match to TRBD1 covers 7 bases. Germline trimming cut 2 bases from V and 0 bases from J; bases unmatched to any gene: 3. CDR3 length: 15 amino acids. Looked up from germline, CDR1 is MDHEN and CDR2 is SYDVKM. In nucleotides, the CDR3 is TGTGCCAGCAGTTTACAGGGGGACCTGAACACTGAAGCTTTCTTT. Protein product: CASSLQGDLNTEAFF.

The rearrangement uses TRBV7-9 and TRBJ2-3; TRBD2 agrees at 7 bases. There are 16 residues in the CDR3. The ends lost 5 bases at V and 7 bases at J; junction bases unmatched: 15. Germline assignment: CDR1 SEHNR and CDR2 FQNEAQ (reference sequence). The CDR3 region is CASSELTGLSLNTQYF. CDR3 nucleotides: TGTGCCAGCAGCGAACTAACGGGACTATCCCTAAATACGCAGTATTTT.

This sequence joins TRBV6-5 and TRBJ2-7; 8 bases are shared with TRBD1. The J segment lost 4 bases and the V segment lost 8 bases, leaving 10 bases of the junction unmatched. The CDR3 runs 14 residues. The germline CDR1 and CDR2 sequences are MNHEY and SVGAGI. CDR3 protein: CASSTRTGTYEQYF. CDR3 bases: TGTGCCAGCTCTACTCGGACAGGGACTTACGAGCAGTACTTC.

The J gene is TRBJ1-1, the V gene TRBV7-2; TRBD1 aligns across 7 bases. CDR3 length equals 14 residues. The germline gives CDR1 SGHTA, CDR2 FQGNSA. Unmatched junction bases numbered 5, after V lost 3 bases and J lost 4 bases. The CDR3 reads CASSFDREITEAFF. CDR3 nucleotide sequence: TGTGCCAGCAGCTTTGACAGGGAGATCACTGAAGCTTTCTTT.

This chain uses TRBV11-1 with TRBJ2-4; no firm D call. Between the trimmed V and J ends, which lost 5 bases and 0 bases, there was a span of 11 bases. This CDR3 has 15 amino acids. Germline V lookup: CDR1 SGHAT, CDR2 FQDESV (reference sequence). CDR3 loop: CASSPPMLAKNIQYF. The DNA for the CDR3 is TGTGCCAGCAGCCCGCCCATGCTAGCCAAAAACATTCAGTACTTC.

The chain joins TRBV4-1 to TRBJ2-1; TRBD2 matches 8 bases. The CDR3 sequence is 17 residues long. J lost 5 bases, V lost 4 bases, and 13 bases had no gene match. Per the germline V gene, CDR1 is MGHRA and CDR2 is YSYEKL. The CDR3 nucleotides read TGCGCCAGCAGCCCCCCCTCACGGGAGGGCCTTGACAATGAGCAGTTCTTC. Protein product: CASSPPSREGLDNEQFF.

In the case of this clone: Other DNA sequences in this specimen translate into the identical CDR3. The J gene is TRBJ1-5, the V gene TRBV27; 7 bases fit TRBD1. The CDR3 length is 14 residues. J lost 4 bases, V lost 5 bases, and 5 bases had no gene match. Per germline, CDR1 MNHEY and CDR2 SMNVEV (reference sequence). The DNA for the CDR3 is TGTGCCAGCAGTATCCGGGACAGAAATCAGCCCCAGCATTTT. It specifies CASSIRDRNQPQHF.

As concerns this clone: At the DNA level, this CDR3 is encoded by other sequences in the same sample as well. The V gene is TRBV27, the J gene TRBJ1-1; 8 bases map to TRBD1. Germline loops: CDR1 MNHEY, CDR2 SMNVEV (reference sequence). With V trimmed by 3 bases and J by 3 bases, 0 bases remained unmatched. CDR3 length: 13 residues. The CDR3 protein is CASSLGQDTEAFF. The CDR3 DNA reads TGTGCCAGCAGTTTGGGACAGGACACTGAAGCTTTCTTT.

The chain recombines TRBV6-5 with TRBJ2-1, with D maybe TRBD2 (5 bases). The CDR3 has 14 residues. Germline V gene sequence: CDR1 MNHEY, CDR2 SVGAGI. Trimming removed 2 bases from V and 2 bases from J, with 7 bases in between. DNA for the CDR3: TGTGCCAGCAGTTACGGGCGGGCCTACAATGAGCAGTTCTTC. Translated, it gives CASSYGRAYNEQFF.

This chain connects TRBV7-9 to TRBJ2-7, with 8 bases aligning to TRBD1. Germline V gene lookup returns CDR1 SEHNR and CDR2 FQNEAQ (reference sequence). J gave up 2 bases and V 5 bases, and 8 bases lay outside the gene matches. This CDR3 comprises 15 residues. CDR3 coding DNA: TGTGCCAGCAGCGACCGGGACAGGAGACCCTACGAGCAGTACTTC. Amino acids: CASSDRDRRPYEQYF.

This rearrangement joins TRBV9 to TRBJ2-5, with D unclear. In germline, CDR1 is SGDLS, CDR2 YYNGEE. Between the trimmed V and J ends, which lost 3 bases and 5 bases, there was a span of 11 bases. The CDR3 loop spans 13 amino acids. The CDR3 DNA reads as TGTGCCAGCAGCGGAGGTCTTAGGGAGACCCAGTACTTC. It specifies CASSGGLRETQYF.

The rearrangement joins TRBV28 to TRBJ1-1; the match to TRBD1 covers 7 bases. Germline CDR1 reads MDHEN; CDR2 reads SYDVKM. The V and J ends lost 6 bases and 7 bases, in that order; junction bases with no gene match: 8. The CDR3 is 13 residues long. The CDR3 loop reads CASSDDREGEAFF. The CDR3 DNA is TGTGCCAGCAGCGATGACAGGGAAGGTGAAGCTTTCTTT.

The chain carries TRBV2 and TRBJ1-2; D is undetermined. Germline CDR1 is SNHLY and CDR2 is FYNNEI. This CDR3 has 15 amino acids. V dropped 4 bases and J dropped 4 bases, with 16 bases sitting between them. The CDR3 region has the DNA TGTGCCAGCAGTGTCTGGGTCCCGGGAGGCTATGGCTACACCTTC. It codes for CASSVWVPGGYGYTF.

Concerning this clone itself: Other DNA variants within this sample encode the same CDR3. V and J are TRBV7-9 and TRBJ2-1; 12 bases match TRBD2. V lost 3 bases, J lost 9 bases, and 6 bases stayed unmatched. The germline CDR1 and CDR2 sequences are SEHNR and FQNEAQ (reference sequence). This CDR3 has 15 residues. For the CDR3, the DNA is TGTGCCAGCAGCTTGCTAGCGGGAGGGCCGAGTGAGCAGTTCTTC. Translated: CASSLLAGGPSEQFF.

The rearrangement uses TRBV5-6 and TRBJ2-1, with TRBD2 matching over 13 bases. After removal of 3 bases from V and 8 bases from J, the junction contained 5 bases not matched to a gene. CDR3 length: 15 amino acids. Per germline, CDR1 SGHDT and CDR2 YYEEEE. CDR3 protein: CASSSTSGRAHEQFF. As DNA, the CDR3 is TGTGCCAGCAGCTCCACTAGCGGGAGGGCCCATGAGCAGTTCTTC.

The chain uses TRBV7-6 and TRBJ1-4; D not certain. Germline lookup yields CDR1 SGHVS and CDR2 FNYEAQ. The CDR3 contains 15 residues. Trimming cost V 3 bases and J 0 bases, with 8 bases left between them. CDR3 DNA: TGTGCCAGCAGCTTCGACTATGCAACTAATGAAAAACTGTTTTTT. It yields the protein CASSFDYATNEKLFF.

The chain links TRBV7-9 to TRBJ1-1; TRBD1 is a possible D gene (5 bases). The germline gives CDR1 SEHNR, CDR2 FQNEAQ (reference sequence). V was cut by 5 bases and J by 0 bases, with 22 bases left in between. The CDR3 spans 18 residues. The CDR3 sequence is CASSIGDPQAQVNTEAFF. Written as DNA, the CDR3 is TGTGCCAGCAGCATTGGAGATCCGCAGGCACAGGTGAACACTGAAGCTTTCTTT.

CDR3 bases: TGTGCCAGCAGCGTATTTGGGACCGGACCCTCTGGGGCCAACGTCCTGACTTTC. Translating it yields CASSVFGTGPSGANVLTF. The V and J genes are TRBV9 and TRBJ2-6; D tentatively fits TRBD1 or TRBD2 (5 bases each). Germline V CDR1 and CDR2: SGDLS, YYNGEE. This CDR3 comprises 18 residues. The V end was cut by 1 base, the J end by 0 bases, with 14 bases between.

This sequence joins TRBV4-2 and TRBJ1-5, with D uncertain. The CDR3 has 17 amino acids. CDR1 is LGHNA, CDR2 YNFKEQ, per germline. V was pared by 1 base and J by 0 bases, with 13 bases between. CDR3 sequence (DNA): TGTGCCAGCAGCCAAGCGCGCTCGGGGAATAGCAATCAGCCCCAGCATTTT. Its protein is CASSQARSGNSNQPQHF.

The chain joins TRBV10-2 to TRBJ2-7; D possibly matches TRBD1 or TRBD2 (5 bases each). The CDR3 is 14 amino acids. CDR1 is WSHSY and CDR2 is SAAADI in the germline V gene. V was cut by 7 bases and J by 0 bases, with 13 bases left in between. The chain's CDR3 is CASTGRESSYEQYF. CDR3 nucleotides: TGCGCCAGCACGGGCAGGGAGAGCTCCTACGAGCAGTACTTC.

The rearrangement joins TRBV28 to TRBJ2-1, with D unclear. The CDR3 contains 12 residues. Trimming shortened V by 4 bases and J by 8 bases, and 9 bases separated the two germline ends. Germline loops: CDR1 MDHEN, CDR2 SYDVKM. CDR3 coding DNA: TGTGCCAGCAGTTCCTCGGGCCATGAGCAGTTCTTC. Protein product: CASSSSGHEQFF.